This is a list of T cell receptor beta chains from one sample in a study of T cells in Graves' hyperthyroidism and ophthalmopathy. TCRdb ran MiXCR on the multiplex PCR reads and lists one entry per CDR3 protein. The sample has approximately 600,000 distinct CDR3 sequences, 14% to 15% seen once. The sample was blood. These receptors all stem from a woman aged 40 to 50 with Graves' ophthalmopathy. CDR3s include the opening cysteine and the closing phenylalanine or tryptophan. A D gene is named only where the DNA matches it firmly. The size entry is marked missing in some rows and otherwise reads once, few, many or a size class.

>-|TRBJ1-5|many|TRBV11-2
CASSLVTDQPQHF
TGTGCCAGCAGCTTAGTTACGGATCAGCCCCAGCATTTT
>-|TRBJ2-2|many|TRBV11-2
CASSLDQVSGELFF
TGTGCCAGCAGCTTAGACCAGGTCTCCGGGGAGCTGTTTTTT
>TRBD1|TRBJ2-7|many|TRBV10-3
CAIGTGNLNYEQYF
TGTGCCATCGGGACAGGAAACCTAAACTACGAGCAGTACTTC
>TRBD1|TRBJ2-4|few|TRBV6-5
CAAEGPGGNIQYF
TGTGCCGCCGAGGGTCCAGGGGGAAACATTCAGTACTTC
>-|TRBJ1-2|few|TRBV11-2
CASSPRVFSASGYTF
TGTGCCAGCAGCCCGAGGGTCTTTTCCGCAAGTGGCTACACCTTC
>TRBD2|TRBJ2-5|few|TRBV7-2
CAVGTSGLETQYF
TGTGCCGTGGGGACTAGCGGGCTGGAGACCCAGTACTTC
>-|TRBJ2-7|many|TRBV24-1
CATSDSAAYEQYF
TGTGCCACCAGTGATTCGGCAGCCTACGAGCAGTACTTC
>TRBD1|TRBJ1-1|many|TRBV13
CASSRRQGNTEAFF
TGTGCCAGCAGCCGTCGACAGGGGAACACTGAAGCTTTCTTT
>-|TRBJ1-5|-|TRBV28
CASSFLQTHNQPQHF
TGTGCCAGCAGTTTTCTCCAGACCCACAATCAGCCCCAGCATTTT
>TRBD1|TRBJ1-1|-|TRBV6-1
CAGRFDRGSEAFF
TGTGCCGGCAGATTCGACAGGGGTTCTGAAGCTTTCTTT
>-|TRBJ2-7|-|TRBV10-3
CAIGKEIYEQYF
TGTGCCATCGGAAAGGAAATCTACGAGCAGTACTTC
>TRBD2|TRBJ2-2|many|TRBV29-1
CSVVTSGTFGELFF
TGCAGCGTTGTGACTAGCGGGACTTTCGGGGAGCTGTTTTTT
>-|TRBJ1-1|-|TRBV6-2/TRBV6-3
CASSYGGWGTEAFF
TGTGCCAGCAGTTACGGGGGCTGGGGCACTGAAGCTTTCTTT
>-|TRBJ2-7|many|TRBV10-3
CAISESGGSYEQYF
TGTGCCATCAGTGAGTCGGGGGGATCCTACGAGCAGTACTTC
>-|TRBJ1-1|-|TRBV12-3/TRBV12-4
CASSSQGPLIHNTEAFF
TGTGCCAGCTCAAGTCAGGGTCCTCTTATCCATAACACTGAAGCTTTCTTT
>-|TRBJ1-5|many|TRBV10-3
CAISDRRSDSNQPQHF
TGTGCCATCAGTGATCGTCGGTCCGATAGCAATCAGCCCCAGCATTTT
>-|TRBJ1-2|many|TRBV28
CASREQPDFYGYTF
TGTGCCAGCAGGGAGCAACCGGACTTCTATGGCTACACCTTC
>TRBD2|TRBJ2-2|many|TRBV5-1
CASSLDLAGGTGELFF
TGCGCCAGCAGCTTGGATCTAGCGGGAGGCACCGGGGAGCTGTTTTTT
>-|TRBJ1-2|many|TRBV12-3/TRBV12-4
CASSSGSGGYTF
TGTGCCAGCAGTTCAGGGAGCGGTGGCTACACCTTC
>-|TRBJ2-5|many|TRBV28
CASSLDPIGETQYF
TGTGCCAGCAGCCTCGATCCTATCGGGGAGACCCAGTACTTC
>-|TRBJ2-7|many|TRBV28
CASSSPGASYEQYF
TGTGCCAGCAGTTCCCCGGGAGCCTCCTACGAGCAGTACTTC
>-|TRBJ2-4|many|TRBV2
CASSEAPPRNIQYF
TGTGCCAGCAGTGAAGCGCCTCCACGGAACATTCAGTACTTC
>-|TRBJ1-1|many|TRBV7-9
CASSFGGTNTEAFF
TGTGCCAGCAGCTTTGGAGGGACGAACACTGAAGCTTTCTTT
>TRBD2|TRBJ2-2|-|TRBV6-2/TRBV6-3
CASSYQGLAGMNTGELFF
TGTGCCAGCAGTTACCAGGGACTAGCGGGGATGAACACCGGGGAGCTGTTTTTT
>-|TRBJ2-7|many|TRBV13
CASFGGSGEQYF
TGTGCTTCGTTCGGGGGAAGCGGGGAGCAGTACTTC
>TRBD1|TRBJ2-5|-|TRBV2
CASSEARQGDQETQYF
TGTGCCAGCAGTGAAGCAAGACAGGGCGACCAAGAGACCCAGTACTTC
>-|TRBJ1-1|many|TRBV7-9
CASSPISLPGPEAFF
TGTGCCAGCAGCCCCATTTCCCTCCCTGGTCCTGAAGCTTTCTTT
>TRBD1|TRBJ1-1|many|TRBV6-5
CASSYDGQGATEAFF
TGTGCCAGCAGTTACGACGGGCAGGGGGCCACTGAAGCTTTCTTT
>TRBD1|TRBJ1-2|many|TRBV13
CASSFGQGAGGYTF
TGTGCCAGCAGCTTCGGACAGGGGGCGGGAGGCTACACCTTC
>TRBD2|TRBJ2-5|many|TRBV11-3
CASSHPRREGGRETQYF
TGTGCCAGCAGCCACCCCCGACGGGAGGGCGGTAGGGAGACCCAGTACTTC
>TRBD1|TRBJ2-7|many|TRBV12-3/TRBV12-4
CASRAAGGSAEQYF
TGTGCCAGCAGGGCCGCAGGGGGTTCCGCCGAGCAGTACTTC
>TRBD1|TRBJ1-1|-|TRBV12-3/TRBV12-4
CASSFKGAYTEAFF
TGTGCCAGCAGTTTTAAGGGGGCGTACACTGAAGCTTTCTTT
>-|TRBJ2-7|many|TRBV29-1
CSVEVGERDPYEQYF
TGCAGCGTTGAAGTGGGTGAACGGGACCCCTACGAGCAGTACTTC
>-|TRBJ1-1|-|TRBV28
CASSTPSLRAFF
TGTGCCAGCAGCACCCCGTCGCTCCGAGCTTTCTTT
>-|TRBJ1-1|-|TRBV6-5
CASSYMLANTEAFF
TGTGCCAGCAGTTACATGCTGGCGAACACTGAAGCTTTCTTT
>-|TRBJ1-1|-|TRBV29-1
CSVLPGVNTEAFF
TGCAGCGTTTTACCAGGGGTGAACACTGAAGCTTTCTTT
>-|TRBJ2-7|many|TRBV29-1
CSVGGDGGYEQYF
TGCAGCGTTGGGGGGGACGGAGGCTACGAGCAGTACTTC
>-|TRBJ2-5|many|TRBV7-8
CASSSGWTSLTQYF
TGTGCCAGCAGCTCCGGATGGACAAGTCTGACCCAGTACTTC
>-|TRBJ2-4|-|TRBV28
CASSFGPQFGWAKNIQYF
TGTGCCAGCAGTTTTGGCCCGCAGTTTGGTTGGGCCAAAAACATTCAGTACTTC
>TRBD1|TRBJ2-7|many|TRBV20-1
CSARDLVRGEQYF
TGCAGTGCTAGAGATCTCGTCAGGGGGGAGCAGTACTTC
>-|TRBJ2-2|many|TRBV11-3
CASSDRNTGELFF
TGTGCCAGCAGCGACAGAAACACCGGGGAGCTGTTTTTT
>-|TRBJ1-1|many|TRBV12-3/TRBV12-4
CASSSAGAEAFF
TGTGCCAGCAGCTCGGCAGGCGCTGAAGCTTTCTTT
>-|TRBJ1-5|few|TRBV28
CASSTFVRRSNQPQHF
TGTGCCAGCAGTACCTTTGTGAGGAGAAGCAATCAGCCCCAGCATTTT
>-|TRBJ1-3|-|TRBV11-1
CASSSTGLFRGSGNTIYF
TGTGCCAGCAGCTCAACGGGTCTGTTCAGGGGCTCTGGAAACACCATATATTTT